Below, 8 T cell receptor beta chains from the same sample are listed, as sequenced in a study of blood T cells in healthy people across ages. A J-beta primer mix and a sample-barcoded 5' primer were used in a second PCR of roughly 6 to 12 cycles. TCRdb recomputed calls from the 5' RACE reads with MiXCR, one row per CDR3 protein. Of about a million distinct CDR3 sequences listed, approximately 38% are singletons. Specimen: blood. The receptor set was obtained from a man younger than 30 in good health.

V and J are TRBV27 and TRBJ2-5, with D unresolved. The J call is uncertain, as TRBJ2-7 better fits the DNA end. CDR3 size: 14 residues. Germline lookup yields CDR1 MNHEY and CDR2 SMNVEV (reference sequence). The CDR3 nucleotides are TGTGCCAGCAGTTTAGAGGTAGGATCTGGCGAGCAGTACTTC. Protein product: CASSLEVGSGEQYF.

The chain joins TRBV2 to TRBJ1-5; the D is unclear. The CDR3 has 15 residues. Between the trimmed V and J ends, which lost 4 bases and 5 bases, there was a span of 15 bases. CDR1 and CDR2 (germline): SNHLY, FYNNEI. CDR3 coding DNA: TGTGCCAGCAGTGTATCAGGAGGCGGTCATCAGCCCCAGCATTTT. Protein: CASSVSGGGHQPQHF.

A word on this clonotype: A much larger clone differs by one base, so this may be a read error. This chain links TRBV5-1 with TRBJ1-2; D is ambiguous. CDR3 length: 13 amino acids. V lost 0 bases and J lost 6, with 9 bases in between. From germline, CDR1 is SGHRS and CDR2 YFSETQ. In nucleotides, the CDR3 is TGCGCCAGCAGCTTGGATATAGGCCATGGCTACACCTTC. Protein sequence: CASSLDIGHGYTF. The variable domain in full, completed from reference TRBV5-1 and TRBJ1-2, reads KAGVTQTPRYLIKTRGQQVTLSCSPISGHRSVSWYQQTPGQGLQFLFEYFSETQRNKGNFPGRFSGRQFSNSRSEMNVSTLELGDSALYLCASSLDIGHGYTFGSGTRLTVV.

This clonotype occurred many times. The V and J genes are TRBV5-1 and TRBJ1-1; TRBD1 aligns across 9 bases. CDR1 and CDR2 from the germline V gene are SGHRS and YFSETQ. This CDR3 contains 17 residues. V dropped 4 bases and J dropped 1; count of bases not matched to a gene: 11. Written as DNA, the CDR3 is TGCGCCAGCAGCCCGGGACAGGGACAGACTGGGAACACTGAAGCTTTCTTT. It encodes CASSPGQGQTGNTEAFF.

This chain links TRBV29-1 with TRBJ1-2; 7 bases align to TRBD1. Germline V gene sequence: CDR1 SQVTM, CDR2 ANQGSEA. Trimming took 0 bases from V and 4 from J; bases not matched to a gene: 8. The CDR3 contains 15 residues. The CDR3, as DNA: TGCAGCGTTGAAGATCGGCGAGGGGGCAGCTATGGCTACACCTTC. Translated: CSVEDRRGGSYGYTF.

This clonotype was found once. One end of the junction varies from germline; a read error may be responsible. The rearrangement joins TRBV5-4 to TRBJ1-2, with D tentatively TRBD1 (6 bases). The germline V gene has CDR1 SGHNT and CDR2 YYREEE (reference sequence). CDR3 size: 14 residues. The CDR3 DNA sequence: TGCGCCAGCAGCTTGCAGGGAGGGGGCTATGGCTACACCTTC. Protein product: CASSLQGGGYGYTF.

The gene calls are TRBV5-1 and TRBJ2-7; tentative D call: TRBD1 (6 bases). V was cut by 4 bases and J by 7 bases, with 18 bases left in between. This CDR3 is 14 amino acids long. The germline V gene encodes CDR1 SGHRS and CDR2 YFSETQ. CDR3 sequence reads: CASSGLTGDNEQYF. The CDR3 DNA follows: TGCGCCAGCAGCGGACTGACAGGAGACAATGAGCAGTACTTC.

This clonotype was counted only a few times. CDR3 DNA sequence: TGTGCCAGCAATCCAGAACGGGTCCCGGGTACGCAGTATTTT. This gives the protein CASNPERVPGTQYF. V and J are TRBV27 and TRBJ2-3, with D unresolved. CDR1 MNHEY and CDR2 SMNVEV come from the germline V gene (reference sequence). V gave up 7 bases and J gave up 8 bases, with 19 bases separating them. The CDR3 is 14 residues long.